This TCR beta chain was documented in a study of T-cell reconstitution after alpha-beta-depleted transplantation in children. This CDR3 region has 13 residues. Points from the study as a whole: The main origin of T-cell counts and diversity one year after transplant was newly produced T cells.

Unique molecular identifiers featured in how the TCRbeta library was prepared. TCRdb ran MiXCR on the PCR reads and lists one entry per CDR3 protein. The table shows 200,000 to 250,000 distinct CDR3 sequences, with about 8.4% occurring only once. This clonotype turned up a few times. Its antigen is not identified. This rearrangement joins TRBV21-1 to TRBJ2-7; TRBD2 was called by the table and not checked on the DNA. TRBV21-1 is a listed pseudogene. The origin of this receptor is a male patient aged 2 to 9 who had a stem cell transplant for acute myeloid leukemia, so the T cells may come from the graft donor. The sequencing used PBMCs, mostly from graft donor cells, collected 360 days after TCRalphabeta/CD19-depleted stem cell transplant. The CDR3 here is CASRVGSVNEQYF. CDR3 bases: TGTGCCAGCAGGGTGGGTAGCGTCAACGAGCAGTACTTC.